Shown below are 15 T cell receptor beta chains from a single sample sequenced in a study of blood T cell repertoires in COVID-19. The table came from immunoSEQ multiplex PCR; TCRdb's copy has only in-frame clones and leaves some out. This sample has about 180,000 clones, with roughly 84% found just once. The sequencing input was peripheral blood. These receptor sequences come from a man in his late teens or twenties with active or convalescent COVID-19.

V gene TRBV20-1 combines with J gene TRBJ2-3, with 7 bases that match TRBD2. V shed 3 bases and J 2 bases; nucleotides not matched to a gene: 8. This CDR3 is built from 15 residues. Germline-derived CDR1 and CDR2 are DFQATT and SNEGSKA (reference sequence). The CDR3 DNA reads as TGCAGTGCTAGTCTAGCGGCTTTAACCACAGATACGCAGTATTTT. Translation gives CSASLAALTTDTQYF.

This chain uses TRBV5-1 with TRBJ1-1, with a weak D call TRBD1 (6 bases). The CDR3 length is 15 residues. Trimming pared 0 bases from V and 8 bases from J, leaving 17 bases between. The germline V gene encodes CDR1 SGHRS and CDR2 YFSETQ. The CDR3 nucleotides read TGCGCCAGCAGCTTGGGTACACAGGGAGAAACCGAAGCTTTCTTT. As protein: CASSLGTQGETEAFF.

The CDR3 reads CASRRGFDSPLHF. CDR3 DNA: TGCGCCAGCAGGCGGGGGTTTGATTCACCCCTCCACTTT. V usage is TRBV5-1 and J usage is TRBJ1-6, with a weak D call TRBD1 (5 bases). In germline, CDR1 is SGHRS, CDR2 YFSETQ. This CDR3 region has 13 residues. Trimming stripped 5 bases from V and 8 bases from J, with 11 bases between.

The J gene is TRBJ1-1, the V gene TRBV28, with D perhaps matching TRBD1 (6 bases). The CDR3 is 15 residues long. The germline V and J ends were trimmed by 5 bases and 0 bases, with 13 bases remaining between them. Germline V gives CDR1 MDHEN, CDR2 SYDVKM. CDR3 loop: CASSTRTAVNTEAFF. CDR3 DNA sequence: TGTGCCAGCAGTACCCGGACAGCCGTGAACACTGAAGCTTTCTTT.

In this sample, this clone turned up a few times. The chain has TRBV29-1 and TRBJ1-1; the D gene is possibly TRBD1 (5 bases). V gave up 6 bases and J gave up 1 base, with 18 bases separating them. Germline V gene sequence: CDR1 SQVTM, CDR2 ANQGSEA. The CDR3 has 15 residues. The CDR3 sequence: CSVHGGGAWNTEAFF. Written as DNA, the CDR3 is TGCAGCGTGCATGGAGGAGGGGCTTGGAACACTGAAGCTTTCTTT. Together with reference TRBV29-1 and TRBJ1-1, the CDR3 gives the full variable domain: SAVISQKPSRDICQRGTSLTIQCQVDSQVTMMFWYRQQPGQSLTLIATANQGSEATYESGFVIDKFPISRPNLTFSTLTVSNMSPEDSSIYLCSVHGGGAWNTEAFFGQGTRLTVV.

This chain links TRBV6-2 or TRBV6-3 with TRBJ2-6, with D perhaps TRBD2 (6 bases). Per germline, CDR1 MNHEY and CDR2 SVGEGT. Trimming cost V 2 bases and J 2 bases, with 7 bases left between them. The CDR3 runs to 15 residues. In nucleotides, the CDR3 is TGTGCCAGCAGTTACGGGGGGACTGGGGCCAACGTCCTGACTTTC. This encodes CASSYGGTGANVLTF.

There are a few counts of this clone. CDR3 sequence: CASSITTGGRGYTF. The CDR3 DNA sequence: TGTGCCAGTAGTATCACCACAGGGGGGCGAGGCTACACCTTC. The J gene is TRBJ1-2, the V gene TRBV19, with 8 bases matching TRBD1. CDR1 and CDR2 (germline): LNHDA, SQIVND (reference sequence). Trimming removed 3 bases from V and 8 bases from J; junction bases left unmatched: 8. The CDR3 sequence is 14 residues long.

The chain recombines TRBV6-6 with TRBJ1-1, with 7 positions matching TRBD1. With V trimmed by 6 bases and J by 1 base, 5 bases remained unmatched. The CDR3 is 14 residues long. Germline V gene sequence: CDR1 MNHNY, CDR2 SVGAGI (reference sequence). The CDR3 region has the DNA TGTGCCAGCAGGCCGGGACAGACGAACACTGAAGCTTTCTTT. Translated, it gives CASRPGQTNTEAFF.

The chain links TRBV14 to TRBJ1-6; D uncertain. The CDR3 totals 16 residues. The germline V gene encodes CDR1 SGHDN and CDR2 FVKESK. Trimming took 0 bases from V and 7 from J, leaving 13 bases between them. CDR3 residues: CASSQDWAAANSPLHF. The CDR3 nucleotides are TGTGCCAGCAGCCAAGATTGGGCAGCAGCCAATTCACCCCTCCACTTT.

This clone was found a few times. The junction and the germline gene differ at one end; a read error may be behind it. The CDR3 DNA sequence: TGTGCCAGCAGCTTACGGGGGATAGCGGGAAGCACCATATATTTT. Residues: CASSLRGIAGSTIYF. The rearrangement joins TRBV7-9 to TRBJ1-3; D is perhaps TRBD1 (5 bases). The CDR3 extends over 15 amino acids. The germline V gene encodes CDR1 SEHNR and CDR2 FQNEAQ (reference sequence).

This chain joins TRBV3-1 (or the pseudogene TRBV3-2) and TRBJ1-1; D remains ambiguous. This CDR3 is 12 amino acids long. Trimming removed 1 base from V and 9 bases from J, with 9 bases in between. The germline CDR1 and CDR2 sequences are LGHDT and YNNKEL (reference sequence). The CDR3 reads CASSQGSLKAFF. The CDR3 DNA follows: TGTGCCAGCAGCCAAGGCAGTTTAAAAGCTTTCTTT.

The chain has TRBV7-2 and TRBJ1-2; D remains ambiguous. There are 14 residues in the CDR3. CDR1 and CDR2 (germline): SGHTA, FQGNSA. V was shortened by 2 bases and J by 3 bases, with 10 bases between the two germline ends. The DNA for the CDR3 is TGTGCCAGCAGCTTATCCAGGTACGACTATGGCTACACCTTC. Its protein product is CASSLSRYDYGYTF.

This clone has just one count. The rearrangement uses TRBV18 and TRBJ1-2, with 9 bases lining up with TRBD1. Germline values: CDR1 KGHSH, CDR2 LQKENI. V lost 6 bases, J lost 4 bases, and 12 bases stayed unmatched. The CDR3 loop spans 16 amino acids. CDR3 protein: CASSPTRDRDVYGYTF. The CDR3 DNA sequence: TGTGCCAGCTCCCCGACTCGGGACAGGGACGTCTATGGCTACACCTTC.

The genes are TRBV20-1 and TRBJ2-1, with D maybe TRBD2 (5 bases). CDR1 and CDR2 from the germline V gene are DFQATT and SNEGSKA (reference sequence). The CDR3 has 11 amino acids. V lost 6 bases, J lost 7 bases, and 10 bases lay in between. CDR3 nucleotide sequence: TGCAGTGCAAGGACTGTGAATGAGCAGTTCTTC. Translation gives CSARTVNEQFF.

J is TRBJ1-4 and V is TRBV6-5; 8 positions agree with TRBD1. The ends lost 6 bases at V and 8 bases at J; junction bases unmatched: 5. The germline gives CDR1 MNHEY, CDR2 SVGAGI. The CDR3 is 13 amino acids. The CDR3 DNA is TGTGCCAGCAGCCAGGGACAGGAGGAAAAACTGTTTTTT. This encodes CASSQGQEEKLFF.